This is a list of T cell receptor beta chains from one sample in a study of T cells in Graves' hyperthyroidism and ophthalmopathy. MiXCR, run by TCRdb on the multiplex PCR reads, gives a single entry per CDR3 protein. The repertoire holds hundreds of thousands of distinct CDR3 sequences, more than 20% seen once, with roughly 70% in the top ten. The sequencing sample was made of blood. The receptors come from a man aged 45 to 65 with Graves' hyperthyroidism. Each CDR3 is given with its conserved first and last residue. Fields, in order: V gene, J gene, clone size, D gene, CDR3 protein, CDR3 DNA. The D gene is left open where the match is weak. Size values are once, few and many counts, or a class for expanded clones, and some rows have none.

>TRBV18|TRBJ2-2|few|.
CASSPPTPSSTGELFF
TGTGCCAGCTCACCACCAACCCCTAGCAGCACCGGGGAGCTGTTTTTT
>TRBV19|TRBJ2-3|few|TRBD2
CASSPSGRMTDTQYF
TGTGCCAGTAGTCCTAGCGGGAGGATGACAGATACGCAGTATTTT
>TRBV6-5|TRBJ1-2|.|.
CASSYLGRNGYTF
TGTGCCAGCAGTTACTTGGGGCGTAACGGCTACACCTTC
>TRBV20-1|TRBJ2-7|many|TRBD1
CSAGQGSYEQYF
TGCAGTGCTGGACAGGGGTCGTACGAGCAGTACTTC
>TRBV11-3|TRBJ2-1|many|TRBD2
CASSSPLRGSSYNEQFF
TGTGCCAGCAGCTCCCCTTTGCGCGGGAGTTCCTACAATGAGCAGTTCTTC
>TRBV6-1|TRBJ2-1|.|TRBD2
CVSMGGGRGSGEQFF
TGTGTCAGCATGGGGGGCGGGAGGGGGAGCGGTGAGCAGTTCTTC
>TRBV5-1|TRBJ2-3|many|.
CASSFGGRVDTQYF
TGCGCCAGCAGCTTTGGCGGACGGGTAGATACGCAGTATTTT
>TRBV11-2|TRBJ2-7|many|.
CASSLGVNTYEQYF
TGTGCCAGCAGCTTAGGAGTGAATACCTACGAGCAGTACTTC
>TRBV6-1|TRBJ2-7|.|TRBD1
CASSGLTGGWSEQYF
TGTGCCAGCAGTGGATTAACAGGGGGCTGGTCCGAGCAGTACTTC
>TRBV5-1|TRBJ2-1|many|.
CASSLGTPGNEQFF
TGCGCCAGCAGCTTGGGTACCCCAGGGAATGAGCAGTTCTTC
>TRBV11-3|TRBJ1-1|many|.
CASSFGRSSTEAFF
TGTGCCAGCAGCTTTGGGAGATCAAGCACTGAAGCTTTCTTT
>TRBV4-1|TRBJ2-2|.|.
CASSHQGGGTGELFF
TGCGCCAGCAGCCACCAGGGAGGAGGAACCGGGGAGCTGTTTTTT
>TRBV5-4|TRBJ2-5|.|.
CASSLGQDLQETQYF
TGTGCCAGCAGCTTGGGGCAGGATCTCCAAGAGACCCAGTACTTC
>TRBV12-3/TRBV12-4|TRBJ2-3|many|.
CASSFWTGTDTQYF
TGTGCCAGCAGCTTCTGGACTGGCACAGATACGCAGTATTTT
>TRBV6-1|TRBJ2-7|many|TRBD2
CASSRTGLGNEQYF
TGTGCCAGCAGTCGAACGGGACTAGGTAACGAGCAGTACTTC
>TRBV24-1|TRBJ2-3|.|TRBD2
CATSDISSGRPTDTQYF
TGTGCCACCAGTGATATATCTAGCGGGAGGCCCACAGATACGCAGTATTTT
>TRBV20-1|TRBJ2-1|few|.
CSARSRGEQFF
TGCAGTGCTAGAAGTCGAGGTGAGCAGTTCTTC
>TRBV5-1|TRBJ2-1|.|TRBD2
CASTPPTSGRANEQFF
TGCGCCAGCACCCCCCCGACTAGCGGGAGAGCCAATGAGCAGTTCTTC
>TRBV5-6|TRBJ2-1|few|.
CASSLLRGNNEQFF
TGTGCCAGCAGCTTATTACGGGGCAACAATGAGCAGTTCTTC
>TRBV5-5|TRBJ2-5|.|TRBD2
CASSPGTSSTGGQYF
TGTGCCAGCAGCCCCGGGACTAGCTCGACGGGGGGCCAGTACTTC
>TRBV6-5|TRBJ1-1|.|.
CASSYTRRGANTEAFF
TGTGCCAGCAGTTACACGCGGAGGGGGGCGAACACTGAAGCTTTCTTT
>TRBV12-3/TRBV12-4|TRBJ1-1|few|.
CASSFTRGIDEAFF
TGTGCCAGCAGTTTCACCCGGGGAATAGATGAAGCTTTCTTT
>TRBV12-5|TRBJ2-7|.|TRBD1
CASGLGTGDEQYF
TGTGCTAGTGGGCTAGGGACAGGGGACGAGCAGTACTTC
>TRBV20-1|TRBJ2-1|few|TRBD2
CSAHYGGGSYNEQFF
TGCAGTGCGCACTATGGGGGGGGTTCCTACAATGAGCAGTTCTTC
>TRBV6-2/TRBV6-3|TRBJ2-7|few|.
CASGQGPSKYEQYF
TGTGCCAGCGGCCAGGGACCTTCCAAGTACGAGCAGTACTTC
>TRBV27|TRBJ2-1|few|.
CASSSTELYEQFF
TGTGCCAGCAGTTCTACGGAGCTCTATGAGCAGTTCTTC
>TRBV7-2|TRBJ1-2|few|.
CASSPRSSDYGYTF
TGTGCCAGCAGCCCCCGGTCATCGGACTATGGCTACACCTTC
>TRBV28|TRBJ2-3|many|.
CASNQDGHTDTQYF
TGTGCCAGCAACCAAGACGGACACACAGATACGCAGTATTTT
>TRBV3-1|TRBJ1-2|.|TRBD1
CASSWTGGIESYTF
TGTGCCAGCAGCTGGACAGGGGGCATAGAAAGCTACACCTTC
>TRBV7-9|TRBJ2-7|many|TRBD2
CASRPTGTSYEQYF
TGTGCCAGCAGACCCACCGGGACTAGCTACGAGCAGTACTTC
>TRBV5-1|TRBJ2-7|many|.
CASSSYQGANSYEQYF
TGCGCCAGCAGCTCCTACCAAGGGGCGAACTCCTACGAGCAGTACTTC
>TRBV5-1|TRBJ2-2|many|.
CASSLDRDTGELFF
TGCGCCAGCAGCTTGGACAGGGATACCGGGGAGCTGTTTTTT
>TRBV6-2/TRBV6-3|TRBJ2-5|few|TRBD2
CASSYPALAGQETQYF
TGTGCCAGCAGTTACCCTGCCCTAGCGGGACAAGAGACCCAGTACTTC
>TRBV28|TRBJ2-1|many|.
CASRGQPYNEQFF
TGTGCCAGCAGAGGGCAGCCCTACAATGAGCAGTTCTTC
>TRBV2|TRBJ2-5|.|TRBD1
CASSYLTGLETQYF
TGTGCCAGCAGTTACTTGACAGGGCTAGAGACCCAGTACTTC
>TRBV7-2|TRBJ2-3|many|TRBD2
CASSLALASGRPRLGTDTQYF
TGTGCCAGCAGCTTAGCGCTGGCTAGCGGGAGGCCCAGGTTGGGCACAGATACGCAGTATTTT
>TRBV12-3/TRBV12-4|TRBJ2-5|few|TRBD1
CAGSPRQGSPQETQYF
TGTGCCGGCAGTCCCCGACAGGGGTCCCCACAAGAGACCCAGTACTTC
>TRBV6-1|TRBJ2-2|.|.
CASGGTRSILRDTGELFF
TGTGCCAGCGGAGGGACACGGTCGATACTGAGGGACACCGGGGAGCTGTTTTTT
>TRBV9|TRBJ1-2|.|.
CASTPKGERVYGYTF
TGTGCCAGCACCCCGAAGGGCGAGAGGGTCTATGGCTACACCTTC
>TRBV28|TRBJ2-7|many|TRBD1
CASSVDRGYEQYF
TGTGCCAGCAGTGTGGACAGGGGCTACGAGCAGTACTTC
>TRBV18|TRBJ2-3|many|.
CASSPAGQLGTDTQYF
TGTGCCAGCTCACCCGCGGGACAGCTAGGCACAGATACGCAGTATTTT
>TRBV18|TRBJ2-2|many|TRBD2
CASSPKAGGSGELFF
TGTGCCAGCTCACCTAAGGCGGGAGGATCCGGGGAGCTGTTTTTT
>TRBV7-6|TRBJ1-1|.|.
CASSPLTGPNTEAFF
TGTGCCAGCAGCCCTCTGACAGGACCGAACACTGAAGCTTTCTTT
>TRBV5-1|TRBJ2-2|.|.
CASRGSTGELFF
TGCGCCAGCAGGGGGTCCACCGGGGAGCTGTTTTTT
>TRBV18|TRBJ1-1|.|.
CASSRKGGTEAFF
TGTGCCAGCTCTCGTAAGGGGGGCACTGAAGCTTTCTTT
>TRBV12-3/TRBV12-4|TRBJ2-1|many|TRBD2
CASSWGSSGNEQFF
TGTGCCAGCAGTTGGGGGTCTAGCGGGAATGAGCAGTTCTTC
>TRBV7-2|TRBJ2-7|.|TRBD2
CASSHRREDEQYF
TGTGCCAGCAGCCACAGGCGGGAGGACGAGCAGTACTTC
>TRBV28|TRBJ1-5|.|.
CASSEILLSNQPQHF
TGTGCCAGCAGTGAAATACTCCTTAGCAATCAGCCCCAGCATTTT
>TRBV6-5|TRBJ2-1|few|TRBD2
CASSTSGRIYNEQFF
TGTGCCAGCAGTACTAGCGGGAGGATTTACAATGAGCAGTTCTTC
>TRBV2|TRBJ2-3|many|.
CASSVQRIPSTDTQYF
TGTGCCAGCAGTGTTCAGCGCATTCCTAGCACAGATACGCAGTATTTT
>TRBV24-1|TRBJ2-2|.|.
CATSDLDQNTGELFF
TGTGCCACCAGTGATTTGGACCAAAACACCGGGGAGCTGTTTTTT
>TRBV20-1|TRBJ2-3|.|.
CSARDWVAADTQYF
TGCAGTGCTAGAGATTGGGTGGCGGCGGATACGCAGTATTTT
>TRBV30|TRBJ2-1|once|.
CAWSSGFEQFF
TGTGCCTGGAGTTCTGGCTTTGAGCAGTTCTTC